This TCR beta chain was sequenced during a study of blood T cell repertoires in COVID-19. Looking at the study overall: PBMCs, B-cell-depleted T cells, or T cells provided the cDNA or gDNA that made up the material.

Germline V lookup: CDR1 GTSNPN, CDR2 SVGIG (reference sequence). The CDR3 runs to 12 residues. The germline V and J ends were trimmed by 2 bases and 11 bases, with 15 bases remaining between them. Methods used by the authors: By means of reference gene primer amplification, nucleated cell counts were estimated. This table comes from immunoSEQ multiplex PCR, and its TCRdb copy is limited to in-frame clones, with some not included. The DNA was the basis for D and trimming; V, J and clone size are from that table. This table has over 250,000 clones, approximately 90% appearing once. Seattle's enrolled individuals joined amid active infection and were then monitored longitudinally.

The chain has TRBV30 and TRBJ1-1; possibly TRBD1 for D (5 bases). Sequences were obtained from peripheral blood. The origin of this receptor is a woman aged 25 to 39 with COVID-19, enrolled during active disease. CDR3 amino acids: CAWSLPGLQAFF. DNA for the CDR3: TGTGCCTGGAGTTTACCGGGACTTCAGGCTTTCTTT.